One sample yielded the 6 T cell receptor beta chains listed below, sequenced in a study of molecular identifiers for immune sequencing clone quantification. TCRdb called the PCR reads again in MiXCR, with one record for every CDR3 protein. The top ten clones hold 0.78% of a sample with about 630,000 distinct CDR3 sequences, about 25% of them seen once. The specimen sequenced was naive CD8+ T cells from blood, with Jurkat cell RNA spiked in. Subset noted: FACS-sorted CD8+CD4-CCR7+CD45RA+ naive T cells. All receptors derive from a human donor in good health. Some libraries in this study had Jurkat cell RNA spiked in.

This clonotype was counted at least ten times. The CDR3 bases are TGTGCCAGCAGCCAACAGGTGGGGAACACCGGGGAGCTGTTTTTT. As protein: CASSQQVGNTGELFF. This chain links TRBV3-2 with TRBJ2-2. TRBV3-2 constitutes a pseudogene. The CDR3 sequence is 15 residues long.

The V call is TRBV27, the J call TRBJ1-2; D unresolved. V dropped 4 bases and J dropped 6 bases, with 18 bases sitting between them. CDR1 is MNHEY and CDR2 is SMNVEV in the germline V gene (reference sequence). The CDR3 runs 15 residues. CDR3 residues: CASSSGPGWSNGYTF. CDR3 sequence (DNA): TGTGCCAGCAGTTCCGGACCTGGCTGGTCGAATGGCTACACCTTC.

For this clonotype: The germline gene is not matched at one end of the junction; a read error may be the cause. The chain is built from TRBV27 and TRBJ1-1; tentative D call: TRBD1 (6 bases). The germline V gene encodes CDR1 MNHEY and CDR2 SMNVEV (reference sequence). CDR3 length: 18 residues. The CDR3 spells CARSLFGLGGHAATAAFF. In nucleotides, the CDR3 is TGTGCCCGCAGTTTATTCGGGCTCGGGGGGCACGCGGCCACTGCCGCTTTCTTT.

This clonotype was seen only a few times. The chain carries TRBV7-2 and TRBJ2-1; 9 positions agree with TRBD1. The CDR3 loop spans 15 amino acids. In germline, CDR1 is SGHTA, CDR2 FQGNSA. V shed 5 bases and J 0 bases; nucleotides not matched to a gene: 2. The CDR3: CASSMTGGSYNEQFF. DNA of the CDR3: TGTGCCAGCAGCATGACAGGGGGCTCCTACAATGAGCAGTTCTTC.

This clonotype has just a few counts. As DNA, the CDR3 is TGTGCCAGCAGCTTTAAAGCCGTACCTTTTTGGACCGGGGAGCTGTTTTTT. This translates into CASSFKAVPFWTGELFF. This rearrangement joins TRBV5-4 to TRBJ2-2; D gene ambiguous. From germline, CDR1 is SGHNT and CDR2 YYREEE (reference sequence). CDR3 length: 17 residues. Trimming cost V 2 bases and J 5 bases, with 19 bases left between them.

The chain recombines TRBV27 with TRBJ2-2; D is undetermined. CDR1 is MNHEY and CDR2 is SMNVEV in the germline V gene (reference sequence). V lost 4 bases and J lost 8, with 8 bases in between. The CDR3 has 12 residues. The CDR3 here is CASSSGWGELFF. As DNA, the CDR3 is TGTGCCAGCAGTTCAGGATGGGGGGAGCTGTTTTTT.